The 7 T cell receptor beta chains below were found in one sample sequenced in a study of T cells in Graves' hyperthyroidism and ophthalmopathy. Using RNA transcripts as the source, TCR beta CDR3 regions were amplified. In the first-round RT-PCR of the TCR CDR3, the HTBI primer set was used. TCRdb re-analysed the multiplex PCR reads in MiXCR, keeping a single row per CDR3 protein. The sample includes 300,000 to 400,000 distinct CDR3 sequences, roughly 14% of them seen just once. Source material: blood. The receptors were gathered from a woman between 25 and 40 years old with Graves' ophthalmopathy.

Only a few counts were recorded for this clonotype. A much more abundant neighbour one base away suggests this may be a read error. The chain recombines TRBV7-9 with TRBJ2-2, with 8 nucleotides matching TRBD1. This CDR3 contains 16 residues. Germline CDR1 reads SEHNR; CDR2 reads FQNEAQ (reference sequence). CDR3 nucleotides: TGTGCCAGCAGCTACCCCCGGACAGGGAGCACCGGGGAGCCGTTTTTT. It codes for CASSYPRTGSTGEPFF.

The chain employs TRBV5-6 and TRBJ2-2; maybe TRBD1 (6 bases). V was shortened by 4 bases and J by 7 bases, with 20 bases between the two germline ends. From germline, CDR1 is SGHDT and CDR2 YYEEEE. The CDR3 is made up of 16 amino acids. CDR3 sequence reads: CASSTDLTGAFGELFF. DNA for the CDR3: TGTGCCAGCAGCACTGATTTGACAGGAGCCTTCGGGGAGCTGTTTTTT.

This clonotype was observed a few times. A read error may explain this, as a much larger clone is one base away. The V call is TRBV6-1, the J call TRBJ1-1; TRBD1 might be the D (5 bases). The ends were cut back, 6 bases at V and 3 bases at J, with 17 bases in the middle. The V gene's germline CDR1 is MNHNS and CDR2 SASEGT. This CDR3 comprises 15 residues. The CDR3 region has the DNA TGTGCCAGCAGAGAACCCAGCAGGGCGGACACTGAAGCTTTCTTT. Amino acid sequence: CASREPSRADTEAFF.

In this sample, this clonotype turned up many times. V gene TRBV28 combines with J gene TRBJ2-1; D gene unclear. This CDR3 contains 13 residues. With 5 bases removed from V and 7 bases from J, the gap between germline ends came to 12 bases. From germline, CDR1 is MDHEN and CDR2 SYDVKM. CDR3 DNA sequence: TGTGCCAGCAGTCCTCTGACATGGAATGAGCAGTTCTTC. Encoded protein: CASSPLTWNEQFF.

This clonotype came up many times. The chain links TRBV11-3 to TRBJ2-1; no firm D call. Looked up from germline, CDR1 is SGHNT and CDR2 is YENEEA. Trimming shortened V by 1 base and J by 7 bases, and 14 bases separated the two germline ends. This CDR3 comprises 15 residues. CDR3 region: CASSLGWVGSNEQFF. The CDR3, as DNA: TGTGCCAGCAGCTTAGGGTGGGTAGGGTCGAATGAGCAGTTCTTC.

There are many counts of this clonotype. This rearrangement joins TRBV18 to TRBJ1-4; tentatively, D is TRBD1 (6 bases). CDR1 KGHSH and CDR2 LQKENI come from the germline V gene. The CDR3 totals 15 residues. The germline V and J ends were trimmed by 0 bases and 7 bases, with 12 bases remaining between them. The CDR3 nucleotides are TGTGCCAGCTCACCACCAGAACAGGGACGTGAAAAACTGTTTTTT. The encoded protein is CASSPPEQGREKLFF.

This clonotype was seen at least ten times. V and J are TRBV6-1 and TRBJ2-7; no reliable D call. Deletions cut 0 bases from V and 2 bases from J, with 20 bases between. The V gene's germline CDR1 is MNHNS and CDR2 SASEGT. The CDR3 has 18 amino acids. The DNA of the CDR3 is TGTGCCAGCAGTGAAGCCATATCGTCCGCCGGCGTCGCCTACGAGCAGTACTTC. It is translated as CASSEAISSAGVAYEQYF.